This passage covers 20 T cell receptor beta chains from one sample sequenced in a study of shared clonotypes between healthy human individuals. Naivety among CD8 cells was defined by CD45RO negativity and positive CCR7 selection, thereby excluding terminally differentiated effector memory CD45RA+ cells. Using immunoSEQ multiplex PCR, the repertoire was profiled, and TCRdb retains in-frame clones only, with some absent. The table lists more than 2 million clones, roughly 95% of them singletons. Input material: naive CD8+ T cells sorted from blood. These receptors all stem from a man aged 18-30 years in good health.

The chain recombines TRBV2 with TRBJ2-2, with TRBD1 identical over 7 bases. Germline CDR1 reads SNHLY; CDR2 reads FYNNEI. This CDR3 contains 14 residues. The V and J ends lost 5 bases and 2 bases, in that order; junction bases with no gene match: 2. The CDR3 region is CASSWDSNTGELFF. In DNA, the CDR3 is TGTGCCAGCAGTTGGGACAGTAACACCGGGGAGCTGTTTTTT.

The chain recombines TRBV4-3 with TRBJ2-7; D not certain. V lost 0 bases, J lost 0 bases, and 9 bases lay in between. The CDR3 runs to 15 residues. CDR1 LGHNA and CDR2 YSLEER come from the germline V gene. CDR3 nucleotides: TGCGCCAGCAGCCAAGATGAGTCAGTCTCCTACGAGCAGTACTTC. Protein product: CASSQDESVSYEQYF.

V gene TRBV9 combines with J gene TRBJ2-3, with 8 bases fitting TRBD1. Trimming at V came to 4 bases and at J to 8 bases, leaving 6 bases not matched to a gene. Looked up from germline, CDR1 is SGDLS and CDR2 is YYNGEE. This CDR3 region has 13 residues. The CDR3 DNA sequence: TGTGCCAGCAGCCTCGACAGGGGCGCTACGCAGTATTTT. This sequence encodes CASSLDRGATQYF. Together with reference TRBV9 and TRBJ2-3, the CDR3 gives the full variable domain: DSGVTQTPKHLITATGQRVTLRCSPRSGDLSVYWYQQSLDQGLQFLIQYYNGEERAKGNILERFSAQQFPDLHSELNLSSLELGDSALYFCASSLDRGATQYFGPGTRLTVL.

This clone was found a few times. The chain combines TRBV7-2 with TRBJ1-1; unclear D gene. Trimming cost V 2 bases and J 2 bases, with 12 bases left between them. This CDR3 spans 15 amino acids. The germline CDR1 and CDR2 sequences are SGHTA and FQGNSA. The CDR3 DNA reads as TGTGCCAGCAGCTTAAAAGGACCCTTAAACACTGAAGCTTTCTTT. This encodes CASSLKGPLNTEAFF.

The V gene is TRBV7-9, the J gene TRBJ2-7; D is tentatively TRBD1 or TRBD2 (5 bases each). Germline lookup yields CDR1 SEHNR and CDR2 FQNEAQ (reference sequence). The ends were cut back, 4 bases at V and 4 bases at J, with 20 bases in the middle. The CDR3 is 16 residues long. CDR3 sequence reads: CASSSTFGTADYEQYF. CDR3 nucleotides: TGTGCCAGCAGCTCAACCTTCGGGACGGCGGATTACGAGCAGTACTTC.

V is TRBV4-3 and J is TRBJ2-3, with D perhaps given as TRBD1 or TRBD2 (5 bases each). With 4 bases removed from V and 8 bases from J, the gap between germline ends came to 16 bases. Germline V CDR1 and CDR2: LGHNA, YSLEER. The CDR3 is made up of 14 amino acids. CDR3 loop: CASSPRGADGTQYF. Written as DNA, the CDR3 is TGCGCCAGCAGCCCACGGGGCGCGGATGGTACGCAGTATTTT.

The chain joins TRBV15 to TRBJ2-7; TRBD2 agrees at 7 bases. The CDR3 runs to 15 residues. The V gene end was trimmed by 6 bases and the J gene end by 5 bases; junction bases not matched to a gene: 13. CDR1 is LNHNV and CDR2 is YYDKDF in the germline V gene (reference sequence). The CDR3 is CATRERVTSAHEQYF. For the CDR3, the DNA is TGTGCCACCAGGGAACGCGTAACTAGCGCTCACGAGCAGTACTTC. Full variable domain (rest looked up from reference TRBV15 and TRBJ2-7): DAMVIQNPRYQVTQFGKPVTLSCSQTLNHNVMYWYQQKSSQAPKLLFHYYDKDFNNEADTPDNFQSRRPNTSFCFLDIRSPGLGDTAMYLCATRERVTSAHEQYFGPGTRLTVT.

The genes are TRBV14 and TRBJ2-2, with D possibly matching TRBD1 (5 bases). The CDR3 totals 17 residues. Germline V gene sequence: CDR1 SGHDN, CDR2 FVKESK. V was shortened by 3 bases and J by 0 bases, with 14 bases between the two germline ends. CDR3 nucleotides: TGTGCCAGCAGCCAGCAACAGGAGACCGCGAACACCGGGGAGCTGTTTTTT. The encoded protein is CASSQQQETANTGELFF.

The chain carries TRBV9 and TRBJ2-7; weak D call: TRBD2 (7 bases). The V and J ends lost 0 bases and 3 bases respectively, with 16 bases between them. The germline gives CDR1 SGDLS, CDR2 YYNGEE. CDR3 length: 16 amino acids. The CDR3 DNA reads TGTGCCAGCAGCGTAGGTTTAGGGGGGGAGATCTACGAGCAGTACTTC. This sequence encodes CASSVGLGGEIYEQYF. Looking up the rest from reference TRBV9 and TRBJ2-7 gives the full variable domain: DSGVTQTPKHLITATGQRVTLRCSPRSGDLSVYWYQQSLDQGLQFLIQYYNGEERAKGNILERFSAQQFPDLHSELNLSSLELGDSALYFCASSVGLGGEIYEQYFGPGTRLTVT.

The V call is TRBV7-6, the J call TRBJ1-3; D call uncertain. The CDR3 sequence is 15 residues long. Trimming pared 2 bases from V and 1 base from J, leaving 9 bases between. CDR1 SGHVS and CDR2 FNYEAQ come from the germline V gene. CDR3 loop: CASSLSPGSGNTIYF. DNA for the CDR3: TGTGCCAGCAGCTTATCCCCCGGGTCTGGAAACACCATATATTTT. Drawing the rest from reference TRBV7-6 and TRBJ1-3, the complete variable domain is GAGVSQSPRYKVTKRGQDVALRCDPISGHVSLYWYRQALGQGPEFLTYFNYEAQQDKSGLPNDRFSAERPEGSISTLTIQRTEQRDSAMYRCASSLSPGSGNTIYFGEGSWLTVV.

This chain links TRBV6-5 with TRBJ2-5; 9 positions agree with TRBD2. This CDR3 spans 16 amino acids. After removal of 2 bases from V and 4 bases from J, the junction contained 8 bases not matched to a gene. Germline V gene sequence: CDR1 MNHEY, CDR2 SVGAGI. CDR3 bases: TGTGCCAGCAGTTACGGGGTAGCGGGAGTGCGAGAGACCCAGTACTTC. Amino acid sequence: CASSYGVAGVRETQYF.

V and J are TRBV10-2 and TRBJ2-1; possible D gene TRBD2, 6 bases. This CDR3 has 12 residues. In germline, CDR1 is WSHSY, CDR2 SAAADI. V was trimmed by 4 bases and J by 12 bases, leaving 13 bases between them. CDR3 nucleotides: TGCGCCAGCAGTGGGGACTTCTTGGGGCAGTTCTTC. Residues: CASSGDFLGQFF.

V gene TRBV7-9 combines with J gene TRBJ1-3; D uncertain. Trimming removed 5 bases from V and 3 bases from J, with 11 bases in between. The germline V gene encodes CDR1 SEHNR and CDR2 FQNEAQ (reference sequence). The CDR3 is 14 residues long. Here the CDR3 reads CASSQELGGNTIYF. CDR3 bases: TGTGCCAGCAGCCAAGAGCTGGGTGGAAACACCATATATTTT.

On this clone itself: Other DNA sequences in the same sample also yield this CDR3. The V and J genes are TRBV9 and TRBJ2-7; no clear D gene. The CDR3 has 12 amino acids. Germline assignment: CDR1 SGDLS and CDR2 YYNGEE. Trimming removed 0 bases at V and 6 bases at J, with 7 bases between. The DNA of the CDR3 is TGTGCCAGCAGCGTAGGGCTAGGCGAGCAGTACTTC. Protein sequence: CASSVGLGEQYF.

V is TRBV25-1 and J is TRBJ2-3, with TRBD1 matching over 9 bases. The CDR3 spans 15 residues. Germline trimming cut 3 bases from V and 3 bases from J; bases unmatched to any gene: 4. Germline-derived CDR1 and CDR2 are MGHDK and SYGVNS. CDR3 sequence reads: CASSDRDRATDTQYF. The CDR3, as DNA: TGTGCCAGCAGTGACCGGGACAGGGCGACAGATACGCAGTATTTT. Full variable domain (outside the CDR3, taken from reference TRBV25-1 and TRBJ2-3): EADIYQTPRYLVIGTGKKITLECSQTMGHDKMYWYQQDPGMELHLIHYSYGVNSTEKGDLSSESTVSRIRTEHFPLTLESARPSHTSQYLCASSDRDRATDTQYFGPGTRLTVL.

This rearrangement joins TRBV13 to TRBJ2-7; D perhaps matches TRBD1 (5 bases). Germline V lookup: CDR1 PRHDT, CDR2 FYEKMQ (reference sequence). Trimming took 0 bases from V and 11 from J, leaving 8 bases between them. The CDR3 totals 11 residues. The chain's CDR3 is CASSLGRVEYF. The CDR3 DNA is TGTGCCAGCAGCTTAGGCAGGGTGGAGTACTTC.

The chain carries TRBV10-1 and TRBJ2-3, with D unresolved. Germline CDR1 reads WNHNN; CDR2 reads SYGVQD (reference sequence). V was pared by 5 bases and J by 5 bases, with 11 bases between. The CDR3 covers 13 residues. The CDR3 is CASSRYAGDTQYF. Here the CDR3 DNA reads TGCGCCAGCAGTCGATACGCCGGAGATACGCAGTATTTT.

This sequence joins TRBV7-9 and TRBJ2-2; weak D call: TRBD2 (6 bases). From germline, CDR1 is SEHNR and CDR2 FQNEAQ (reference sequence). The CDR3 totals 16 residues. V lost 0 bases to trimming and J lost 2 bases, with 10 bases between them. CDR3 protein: CASSLAGSYNTGELFF. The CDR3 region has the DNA TGTGCCAGCAGCTTAGCCGGGAGTTACAACACCGGGGAGCTGTTTTTT.

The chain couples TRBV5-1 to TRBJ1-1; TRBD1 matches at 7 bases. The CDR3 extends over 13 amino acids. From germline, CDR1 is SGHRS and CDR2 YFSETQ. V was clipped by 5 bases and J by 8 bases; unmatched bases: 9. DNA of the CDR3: TGCGCCAGCAGGGGAGAGGGGGCTTCCGAAGCTTTCTTT. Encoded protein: CASRGEGASEAFF. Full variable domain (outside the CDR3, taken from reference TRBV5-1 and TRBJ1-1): KAGVTQTPRYLIKTRGQQVTLSCSPISGHRSVSWYQQTPGQGLQFLFEYFSETQRNKGNFPGRFSGRQFSNSRSEMNVSTLELGDSALYLCASRGEGASEAFFGQGTRLTVV.

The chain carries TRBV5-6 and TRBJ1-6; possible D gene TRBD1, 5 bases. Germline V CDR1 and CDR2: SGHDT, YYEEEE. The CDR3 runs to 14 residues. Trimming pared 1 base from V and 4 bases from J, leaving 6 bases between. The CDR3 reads CASSLSGYNSPLHF. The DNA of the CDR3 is TGTGCCAGCAGCTTGTCAGGGTATAATTCACCCCTCCACTTT.